These 23 T cell receptor beta chains originate from one sample sequenced in a study of blood T cell repertoires in COVID-19. Here immunoSEQ multiplex PCR was the method, and the copy in TCRdb shows in-frame clones only, minus some. The sample shows 200,000 to 250,000 clones, more than 70% of them seen only once. Sequencing input: peripheral blood. The origin of the receptors is an elderly man with acute or convalescent COVID-19.

This chain links TRBV5-6 with TRBJ2-1, with D possibly being TRBD2 (6 bases). The CDR3 extends over 16 amino acids. Germline assignment: CDR1 SGHDT and CDR2 YYEEEE. Trimming took 4 bases from V and 1 from J, leaving 15 bases between them. The CDR3 DNA sequence: TGTGCCAGCAGCCTTTCGGGGGAGAGATCCTACAATGAGCAGTTCTTC. Amino acids: CASSLSGERSYNEQFF.

The chain has TRBV19 and TRBJ1-5; 9 nucleotides line up with TRBD1. Per germline, CDR1 LNHDA and CDR2 SQIVND (reference sequence). The J segment lost 2 bases and the V segment lost 6 bases, leaving 5 bases of the junction unmatched. The CDR3 loop spans 15 amino acids. CDR3 region: CASRQGAYGNQPQHF. The CDR3 DNA follows: TGTGCCAGTAGACAGGGGGCGTATGGCAATCAGCCCCAGCATTTT.

Notes on this clone: Distinct nucleotide sequences in the sample also encode this CDR3. CDR3 DNA: TGTGCCAGCTCACCAGGGACAGGTGGTAATTCACCCCTCCACTTT. Its translation is CASSPGTGGNSPLHF. The chain links TRBV18 to TRBJ1-6, with 8 positions matching TRBD1. The ends lost 2 bases at V and 6 bases at J; junction bases unmatched: 3. The V gene's germline CDR1 is KGHSH and CDR2 LQKENI. The CDR3 covers 15 residues.

This clone was observed a few times. This chain uses TRBV6-5 with TRBJ2-3; 14 bases are a match to TRBD2. This CDR3 is built from 15 residues. J lost 5 bases, V lost 8 bases, and 6 bases had no gene match. Germline loops: CDR1 MNHEY, CDR2 SVGAGI. The CDR3, as DNA: TGTGCCAGCTCCGGGACTAGCGGGGGTATAGATACGCAGTATTTT. It encodes CASSGTSGGIDTQYF.

In its sample, this clone was seen once. This rearrangement joins TRBV19 to TRBJ2-2; possibly TRBD2 for D (8 bases). The V end was cut by 3 bases, the J end by 5 bases, with 13 bases between. CDR1 is LNHDA, CDR2 SQIVND, per germline (reference sequence). The CDR3 covers 15 residues. The CDR3 sequence: CASSMLAGQTGELFF. CDR3 coding DNA: TGTGCCAGTAGTATGTTAGCGGGACAGACCGGGGAGCTGTTTTTT.

About this clone itself: Other DNA variants within this sample encode the same CDR3. The V gene is TRBV29-1, the J gene TRBJ2-1; unclear D gene. CDR1 and CDR2 (germline): SQVTM, ANQGSEA. The CDR3 loop spans 12 amino acids. Trimming left V 4 bases short and J 4 bases short, with 8 bases between. This chain's CDR3 is CSVGDSYNEQFF. DNA of the CDR3: TGCAGCGTTGGAGACTCTTACAATGAGCAGTTCTTC.

On this clone itself: This sequence may be a read error, since a much larger clone differs from it by one base. This chain joins TRBV6-1 and TRBJ1-2, with D perhaps TRBD1 (5 bases). This CDR3 region has 13 residues. The V end was cut by 5 bases, the J end by 1 base, with 8 bases between. The germline CDR1 and CDR2 sequences are MNHNS and SASEGT. The CDR3 DNA sequence: TGTGCCAGCAGTTTCGGGGGTAACTATGGCTACACCTTC. It is translated as CASSFGGNYGYTF.

This clone was detected only a few times. V gene TRBV7-3 combines with J gene TRBJ1-1; 8 nucleotides agree with TRBD1. Germline CDR1 and CDR2: SGHTA and FQGTGA. Germline trimming cut 3 bases from V and 5 bases from J; bases unmatched to any gene: 8. CDR3 length equals 15 residues. Here the CDR3 DNA reads TGTGCCAGCAGCTTGACAGGGGCGGGGGAGACTGAAGCTTTCTTT. Translation: CASSLTGAGETEAFF.

The gene calls are TRBV5-1 and TRBJ1-6; 9 bases are a match to TRBD1. Germline assignment: CDR1 SGHRS and CDR2 YFSETQ. The CDR3 totals 13 residues. Losses at the gene ends were 4 bases for V and 10 bases for J; bases not matched to a gene: 3. CDR3 DNA sequence: TGCGCCAGCAGCCCGGACAGGGGATCACCCCTCCACTTT. Its translation is CASSPDRGSPLHF.

The gene calls are TRBV5-8 and TRBJ2-7, with TRBD1 identical over 7 bases. Germline V gives CDR1 SGHTS, CDR2 YDEGEE. J was trimmed by 0 bases and V by 1 base; bases with no gene match: 7. This CDR3 region has 16 residues. The CDR3 loop is CASSLPGGSLSYEQYF. As DNA, the CDR3 is TGTGCCAGCAGCTTGCCAGGGGGTTCCCTCTCCTACGAGCAGTACTTC.

This chain joins TRBV5-1 and TRBJ1-1, with 9 bases identical to TRBD1. J lost 4 bases, V lost 4 bases, and 14 bases had no gene match. The germline V gene encodes CDR1 SGHRS and CDR2 YFSETQ. The CDR3 totals 17 residues. CDR3 sequence: CASSRTGANVGSTEAFF. DNA of the CDR3: TGCGCCAGCAGCCGGACAGGGGCGAACGTGGGGAGCACTGAAGCTTTCTTT.

The CDR3 DNA reads as TGTGCCAGCAGTTCACTAGCGAACATTCAGTACTTC. Protein product: CASSSLANIQYF. V is TRBV2 and J is TRBJ2-4; TRBD2 agrees at 7 bases. The CDR3 length is 12 residues. The trim removed 5 bases at V and 7 bases at J, leaving 2 bases unmatched. CDR1 is SNHLY and CDR2 is FYNNEI in the germline V gene.

The genes are TRBV12-3 or TRBV12-4 and TRBJ2-1; D not certain. The CDR3 is 13 amino acids. The V end lost 0 bases, the J end lost 10 bases, and 10 bases lay between the germline ends. CDR3 nucleotides: TGTGCCAGCAGTTTAGCGCAAGCATACGAGCAGTTCTTC. Translating it yields CASSLAQAYEQFF.

The V call is TRBV29-1, the J call TRBJ2-1; TRBD2 aligns across 8 bases. CDR1 and CDR2 from the germline V gene are SQVTM and ANQGSEA. This CDR3 has 14 amino acids. With V trimmed by 7 bases and J by 4 bases, 9 bases remained unmatched. CDR3 in amino acids: CSGTQREPYNEQFF. The CDR3 nucleotides read TGCAGCGGTACGCAGCGGGAGCCATACAATGAGCAGTTCTTC.

This sequence joins TRBV7-2 and TRBJ2-6; D gene ambiguous. Between the trimmed V and J ends, which lost 4 bases and 0 bases, there was a span of 7 bases. Per germline, CDR1 SGHTA and CDR2 FQGNSA. This CDR3 has 15 amino acids. The CDR3 region has the DNA TGTGCCAGCAGCTCTCAGGACTCTGGGGCCAACGTCCTGACTTTC. This codes for CASSSQDSGANVLTF.

This chain joins TRBV28 and TRBJ2-4; tentatively, D is TRBD1 (6 bases). CDR1 is MDHEN and CDR2 is SYDVKM in the germline V gene. The V and J ends lost 5 bases and 10 bases respectively, with 15 bases between them. The CDR3 length is 13 residues. CDR3 region: CASSLRQAGIQYF. The CDR3 nucleotides are TGTGCCAGCAGTCTCCGACAGGCTGGGATTCAGTACTTC.

The chain carries TRBV6-5 and TRBJ1-6; no clear D. The CDR3 spans 14 residues. Per germline, CDR1 MNHEY and CDR2 SVGAGI. The V and J ends lost 6 bases and 9 bases respectively, with 15 bases between them. The CDR3 DNA reads TGTGCCAGCAGCCAGACGTCCGGGAGTTCACCCCTCCACTTT. Its translation: CASSQTSGSSPLHF.

The CDR3 protein is CASSQVDSGHTQYF. Written as DNA, the CDR3 is TGTGCCAGCAGCCAAGTGGACTCCGGACATACGCAGTATTTT. This chain joins TRBV3-1 (or the pseudogene TRBV3-2) and TRBJ2-3, with D maybe TRBD2 (5 bases). V lost 1 base, J lost 7 bases, and 12 bases lay in between. CDR1 is LGHDT and CDR2 is YNNKEL in the germline V gene (reference sequence). This CDR3 region has 14 residues.

CDR3: CASSSDRGETQYF. CDR3 in DNA: TGTGCCAGCAGTTCCGACAGGGGTGAGACCCAGTACTTC. The chain employs TRBV6-5 and TRBJ2-5, with 8 bases fitting TRBD1. The CDR3 covers 13 residues. Germline V gene data show CDR1 as MNHEY and CDR2 as SVGAGI. V shed 4 bases, J shed 5 bases, and the junction held 3 bases outside the gene matches.

The chain couples TRBV7-2 to TRBJ1-1; D is uncertain. CDR3 length: 13 amino acids. Germline V gene data show CDR1 as SGHTA and CDR2 as FQGNSA. V lost 3 bases and J 5 bases, leaving 10 bases between the germline ends. The CDR3 loop reads CASSFQVNTEAFF. Here the CDR3 DNA reads TGTGCCAGCAGCTTTCAGGTCAATACTGAAGCTTTCTTT.

The chain joins TRBV7-2 to TRBJ2-1; D may be TRBD1 (6 bases). The length of the CDR3 is 16 residues. The V end was cut by 4 bases, the J end by 4 bases, with 17 bases between. Germline CDR1 is SGHTA and CDR2 is FQGNSA. The CDR3 DNA reads TGTGCCAGCAGCTCAATTCTGGACAGCATTTACAATGAGCAGTTCTTC. Residues: CASSSILDSIYNEQFF.

The chain joins TRBV5-1 to TRBJ2-2, with unresolved D. The CDR3 has 15 residues. CDR1 is SGHRS and CDR2 is YFSETQ in the germline V gene. Trimming pared 2 bases from V and 1 base from J, leaving 9 bases between. The CDR3 bases are TGCGCCAGCAGCTTATTTCAGGAGAACACCGGGGAGCTGTTTTTT. This gives the protein CASSLFQENTGELFF.

The J gene is TRBJ1-5, the V gene TRBV19; D gene uncertain. Germline lookup yields CDR1 LNHDA and CDR2 SQIVND (reference sequence). The V end lost 7 bases, the J end lost 0 bases, and 13 bases lay between the germline ends. The CDR3 extends over 15 amino acids. The CDR3 DNA reads as TGTGCCAGTATTCCGGGATGGGATAGCAATCAGCCCCAGCATTTT. Encoded protein: CASIPGWDSNQPQHF. Complete variable domain (other parts from reference TRBV19 and TRBJ1-5): DGGITQSPKYLFRKEGQNVTLSCEQNLNHDAMYWYRQDPGQGLRLIYYSQIVNDFQKGDIAEGYSVSREKKESFPLTVTSAQKNPTAFYLCASIPGWDSNQPQHFGDGTRLSIL.